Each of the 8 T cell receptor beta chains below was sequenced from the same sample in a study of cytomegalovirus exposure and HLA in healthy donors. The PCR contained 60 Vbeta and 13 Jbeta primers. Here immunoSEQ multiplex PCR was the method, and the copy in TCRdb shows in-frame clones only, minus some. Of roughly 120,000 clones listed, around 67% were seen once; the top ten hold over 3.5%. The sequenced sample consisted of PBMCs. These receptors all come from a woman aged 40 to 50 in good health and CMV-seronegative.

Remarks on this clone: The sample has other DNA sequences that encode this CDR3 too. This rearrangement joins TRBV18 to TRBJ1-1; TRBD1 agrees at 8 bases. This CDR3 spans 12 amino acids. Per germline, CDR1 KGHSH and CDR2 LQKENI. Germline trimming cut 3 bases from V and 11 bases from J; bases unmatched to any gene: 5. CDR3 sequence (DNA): TGTGCCAGCTCACCCTTACAGGGGGAGGCTTTCTTT. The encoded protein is CASSPLQGEAFF.

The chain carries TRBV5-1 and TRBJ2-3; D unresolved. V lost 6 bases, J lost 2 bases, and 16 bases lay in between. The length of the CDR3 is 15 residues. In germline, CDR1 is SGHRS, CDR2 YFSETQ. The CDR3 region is CASTTGSSITDTQYF. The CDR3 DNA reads TGCGCCAGCACCACTGGTAGCTCCATCACAGATACGCAGTATTTT.

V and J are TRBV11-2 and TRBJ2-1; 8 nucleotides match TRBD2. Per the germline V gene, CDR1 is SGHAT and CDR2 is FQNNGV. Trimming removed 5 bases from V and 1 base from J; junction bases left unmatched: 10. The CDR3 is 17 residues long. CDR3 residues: CASSPGGAFVSYNEQFF. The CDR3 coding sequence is TGTGCCAGCAGCCCGGGGGGGGCATTTGTTTCCTACAATGAGCAGTTCTTC. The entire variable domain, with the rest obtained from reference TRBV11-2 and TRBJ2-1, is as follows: EAGVAQSPRYKIIEKRQSVAFWCNPISGHATLYWYQQILGQGPKLLIQFQNNGVVDDSQLPKDRFSAERLKGVDSTLKIQPAKLEDSAVYLCASSPGGAFVSYNEQFFGPGTRLTVL.

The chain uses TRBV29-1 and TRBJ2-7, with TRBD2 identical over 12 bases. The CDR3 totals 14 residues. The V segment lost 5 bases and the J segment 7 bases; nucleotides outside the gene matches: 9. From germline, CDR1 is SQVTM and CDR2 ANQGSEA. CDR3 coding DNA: TGCAGCGTTTTGACTAGCGGGAGATTAGGTGAGCAGTACTTC. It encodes CSVLTSGRLGEQYF.

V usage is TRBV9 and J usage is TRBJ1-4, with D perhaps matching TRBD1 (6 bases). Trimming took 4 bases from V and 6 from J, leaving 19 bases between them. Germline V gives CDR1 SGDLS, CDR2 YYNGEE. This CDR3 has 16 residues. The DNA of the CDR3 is TGTGCCAGCAGCCGTTTGACAGGCAAGAAGGATGAAAAACTGTTTTTT. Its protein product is CASSRLTGKKDEKLFF.

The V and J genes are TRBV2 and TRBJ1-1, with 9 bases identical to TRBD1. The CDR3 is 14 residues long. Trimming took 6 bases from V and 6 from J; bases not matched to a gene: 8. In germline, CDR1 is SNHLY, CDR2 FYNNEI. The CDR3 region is CASRGTGRGAEAFF. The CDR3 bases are TGTGCCAGCAGAGGGACAGGGCGAGGGGCTGAAGCTTTCTTT.

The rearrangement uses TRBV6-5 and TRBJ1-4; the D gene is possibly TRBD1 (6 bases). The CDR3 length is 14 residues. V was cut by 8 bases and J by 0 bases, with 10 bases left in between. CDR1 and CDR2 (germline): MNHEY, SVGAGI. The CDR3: CASATGSTNEKLFF. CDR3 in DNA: TGTGCCAGCGCCACAGGGTCAACTAATGAAAAACTGTTTTTT.

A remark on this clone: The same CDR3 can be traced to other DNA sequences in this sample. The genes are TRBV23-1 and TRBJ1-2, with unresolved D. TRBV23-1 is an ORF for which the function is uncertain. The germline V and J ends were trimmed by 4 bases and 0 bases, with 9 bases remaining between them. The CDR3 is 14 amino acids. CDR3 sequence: CASSRPGANYGYTF. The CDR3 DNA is TGCGCCAGCAGTCGGCCCGGGGCTAACTATGGCTACACCTTC.